This paragraph reports one T cell receptor (beta chain). This specimen comes from a study of CD8+ T cells in alopecia areata. RNA extraction and reverse transcription yielded cDNA as sequencing template. Sequenced by immunoSEQ multiplex PCR; TCRdb stores in-frame clones only, minus some. The sample records 90,000 to 150,000 clones, 55% to 70% being singletons. V was clipped by 7 bases and J by 3 bases, with 10 bases between them. The length of the CDR3 is 12 residues. Germline V gene data show CDR1 as SQVTM and CDR2 as ANQGSEA. Sequenced sample: CD4+ T cells sorted from blood. The chain uses TRBV29-1 and TRBJ1-5; D perhaps matches TRBD1 (6 bases). The receptor's source is a human donor in good health. The CDR3 DNA follows: TGCAGCGCTGGACAGCTCAATCAGCCCCAGCATTTT. It specifies CSAGQLNQPQHF.